Below, 29 T cell receptor beta chains from the same sample are listed, as sequenced in a study of cytomegalovirus exposure and HLA in healthy donors. This table comes from immunoSEQ multiplex PCR, and its TCRdb copy is limited to in-frame clones, with some not included. This table holds 130,000 to 150,000 clones, 75% to 90% found once. Sequencing was carried out using PBMCs. These TCRs come from a woman aged 18-35 years in good health and CMV-seropositive.

This clone was seen just once. The chain recombines TRBV14 with TRBJ1-1; tentative D call: TRBD1 (6 bases). Germline CDR1 and CDR2: SGHDN and FVKESK. Deletions cut 4 bases from V and 0 bases from J, with 9 bases between. CDR3 length equals 14 residues. In DNA, the CDR3 is TGTGCCAGCAGCCTCTCAGGGGTGAACACTGAAGCTTTCTTT. It specifies CASSLSGVNTEAFF.

The chain employs TRBV4-2 and TRBJ2-7, with D maybe TRBD1 (6 bases). Per the germline V gene, CDR1 is LGHNA and CDR2 is YNFKEQ. CDR3 length equals 16 residues. Deletions cut 2 bases from V and 2 bases from J, with 16 bases between. DNA of the CDR3: TGTGCCAGCAGCCAAATCGACAGGTCTGGAGCCTACGAGCAGTACTTC. Translation gives CASSQIDRSGAYEQYF.

The rearrangement joins TRBV7-9 to TRBJ2-5; TRBD2 matches 9 bases. Germline CDR1 SEHNR, CDR2 FQNEAQ (reference sequence). The CDR3 is 13 residues long. The CDR3 DNA is TGTGCTAGCGGGCGGGGGGGACAAGAGACCCAGTACTTC. Translated, it gives CASGRGGQETQYF. The variable domain in full, with the rest retrieved from reference TRBV7-9 and TRBJ2-5, is DTGVSQNPRHKITKRGQNVTFRCDPISEHNRLYWYRQTLGQGPEFLTYFQNEAQLEKSRLLSDRFSAERPKGSFSTLEIQRTEQGDSAMYLCASGRGGQETQYFGPGTRLLVL.

This clone was recorded once. The chain combines TRBV18 with TRBJ2-6; D is ambiguous. This CDR3 contains 16 residues. Germline assignment: CDR1 KGHSH and CDR2 LQKENI. V dropped 3 bases and J dropped 0 bases, with 9 bases sitting between them. CDR3 sequence reads: CASSPQRSSGANVLTF. CDR3 nucleotides: TGTGCCAGCTCACCTCAACGTAGCTCTGGGGCCAACGTCCTGACTTTC. The variable domain in full, with the rest retrieved from reference TRBV18 and TRBJ2-6, is NAGVMQNPRHLVRRRGQEARLRCSPMKGHSHVYWYRQLPEEGLKFMVYLQKENIIDESGMPKERFSAEFPKEGPSILRIQQVVRGDSAAYFCASSPQRSSGANVLTFGAGSRLTVL.

This clone was recorded once. The rearrangement joins TRBV30 to TRBJ2-7, with 9 bases identical to TRBD2. The J segment lost 4 bases and the V segment lost 2 bases, leaving 3 bases of the junction unmatched. The CDR3 length is 13 residues. Germline V CDR1 and CDR2: GTSNPN, SVGIG (reference sequence). CDR3 region: CAWSLTSGYEQYF. In nucleotides, the CDR3 is TGTGCCTGGAGTTTGACTAGCGGATACGAGCAGTACTTC.

The chain uses TRBV6-5 and TRBJ1-5; D gene uncertain. Per germline, CDR1 MNHEY and CDR2 SVGAGI. This CDR3 spans 16 amino acids. V was pared by 2 bases and J by 5 bases, with 16 bases between. CDR3 residues: CASSYGPPRIDQPQHF. CDR3 DNA sequence: TGTGCCAGCAGTTACGGTCCGCCCAGGATCGATCAGCCCCAGCATTTT.

The gene calls are TRBV13 and TRBJ2-1; possible D gene TRBD1, 6 bases. The CDR3 extends over 14 amino acids. Germline loops: CDR1 PRHDT, CDR2 FYEKMQ (reference sequence). V dropped 3 bases and J dropped 6 bases, with 12 bases sitting between them. As DNA, the CDR3 is TGTGCCAGCAGCTTTACAGGGATTACCAATGAGCAGTTCTTC. Protein sequence: CASSFTGITNEQFF.

This clone was observed a handful of times. The chain links TRBV27 to TRBJ1-6, with D unresolved. The CDR3 runs to 15 residues. Germline V gene lookup returns CDR1 MNHEY and CDR2 SMNVEV (reference sequence). Trimming cost V 6 bases and J 4 bases, with 13 bases left between them. CDR3 in amino acids: CASSLRTGYNSPLHF. CDR3 DNA: TGTGCCAGCAGCCTCAGGACGGGGTATAATTCACCCCTCCACTTT.

This chain uses TRBV6-5 with TRBJ1-5; 9 nucleotides line up with TRBD1. The V segment lost 6 bases and the J segment 7 bases; nucleotides outside the gene matches: 7. The germline gives CDR1 MNHEY, CDR2 SVGAGI. The CDR3 sequence is 14 residues long. CDR3 loop: CASRGTGSWQPQHF. CDR3 bases: TGTGCCAGCAGGGGGACAGGGAGTTGGCAGCCCCAGCATTTT.

The rearrangement uses TRBV5-6 and TRBJ2-5, with TRBD2 matching over 15 bases. Trimming removed 4 bases from V and 2 bases from J; junction bases left unmatched: 6. Germline assignment: CDR1 SGHDT and CDR2 YYEEEE. The CDR3 runs to 17 residues. This CDR3 is CASSPGLAGGWQETQYF. CDR3 in DNA: TGTGCCAGCAGCCCCGGACTAGCGGGGGGGTGGCAAGAGACCCAGTACTTC.

The chain joins TRBV5-5 to TRBJ1-5; no definite D call. CDR1 and CDR2 from the germline V gene are SGHKS and YYEKEE (reference sequence). Trimming left V 0 bases short and J 6 bases short, with 7 bases between. This CDR3 region has 13 residues. CDR3 residues: CASSLGAGQPQHF. CDR3 coding DNA: TGTGCCAGCAGCTTGGGGGCTGGTCAGCCCCAGCATTTT. Complete variable domain (other parts from reference TRBV5-5 and TRBJ1-5): DAGVTQSPTHLIKTRGQQVTLRCSPISGHKSVSWYQQVLGQGPQFIFQYYEKEERGRGNFPDRFSARQFPNYSSELNVNALLLGDSALYLCASSLGAGQPQHFGDGTRLSIL.

V is TRBV23-1 and J is TRBJ1-6; D gene uncertain. TRBV23-1 is labeled an ORF, and its function is uncertain. Trimming removed 4 bases from V and 10 bases from J, with 17 bases in between. The CDR3 consists of 15 residues. CDR3 sequence (DNA): TGCGCCAGCAGTCTAGGACTCTTTCTGGGCTCACCCCTCCACTTT. Amino acids: CASSLGLFLGSPLHF.

This clone was observed a handful of times. The rearrangement links TRBV30 to TRBJ1-2, with D uncertain. CDR1 is GTSNPN and CDR2 is SVGIG in the germline V gene (reference sequence). With 1 base removed from V and 3 bases from J, the gap between germline ends came to 12 bases. The CDR3 has 14 residues. CDR3 region: CAWSGTRRDYGYTF. DNA of the CDR3: TGTGCCTGGAGTGGCACTCGACGGGACTATGGCTACACCTTC.

The chain combines TRBV7-9 with TRBJ2-7, with no clear D. This CDR3 contains 11 residues. Looked up from germline, CDR1 is SEHNR and CDR2 is FQNEAQ (reference sequence). V lost 6 bases and J 3 bases, leaving 6 bases between the germline ends. The CDR3 is CASSSHYEQYF. CDR3 sequence (DNA): TGTGCCAGCAGTTCACACTACGAGCAGTACTTC.

The chain is built from TRBV18 and TRBJ2-2; D may be TRBD1 (5 bases). CDR1 and CDR2 (germline): KGHSH, LQKENI. V was cut by 2 bases and J by 0 bases, with 7 bases left in between. The CDR3 sequence is 15 residues long. CDR3 region: CASSPGATNTGELFF. The CDR3 DNA is TGTGCCAGCTCACCAGGGGCGACGAACACCGGGGAGCTGTTTTTT.

This clone was counted a single time. The chain joins TRBV2 to TRBJ2-1; 11 bases match TRBD1. CDR1 SNHLY and CDR2 FYNNEI come from the germline V gene. The CDR3 is 16 amino acids. V shed 1 base and J 9 bases; nucleotides not matched to a gene: 8. CDR3 nucleotides: TGTGCCAGCAGTGAAGTTGGGGGACAGGGGGGCCGTGAGCAGTTCTTC. Amino acids: CASSEVGGQGGREQFF.

This clone was seen once. The genes are TRBV11-3 and TRBJ2-1; TRBD1 matches 8 bases. Trimming cost V 4 bases and J 2 bases; bases outside gene matches: 4. CDR1 is SGHNT and CDR2 is YENEEA in the germline V gene. This CDR3 region has 15 residues. In DNA, the CDR3 is TGTGCCAGCAGCTCAAGACAGGGGACCTACAATGAGCAGTTCTTC. Translating it yields CASSSRQGTYNEQFF.

This chain joins TRBV6-1 and TRBJ2-2; maybe TRBD1 (6 bases). Trimming left V 2 bases short and J 3 bases short, with 10 bases between. The CDR3 covers 15 residues. Looked up from germline, CDR1 is MNHNS and CDR2 is SASEGT. Here the CDR3 DNA reads TGTGCCAGCAGTGAATTCAGGGGTGACACCGGGGAGCTGTTTTTT. Protein: CASSEFRGDTGELFF.

This clone occurred a few times. V is TRBV4-1 and J is TRBJ1-6, with TRBD1 matching 7 bases. Germline V CDR1 and CDR2: MGHRA, YSYEKL. J gave up 0 bases and V 5 bases, and 7 bases lay outside the gene matches. The CDR3 length is 17 residues. The CDR3 nucleotides read TGCGCCAGCAGCACAGGGGAAACAGGCTCCTATAATTCACCCCTCCACTTT. It specifies CASSTGETGSYNSPLHF.

V is TRBV19 and J is TRBJ1-2; 9 bases map to TRBD1. Looked up from germline, CDR1 is LNHDA and CDR2 is SQIVND (reference sequence). V was pared by 2 bases and J by 7 bases, with 5 bases of the junction left unmatched. The length of the CDR3 is 14 residues. The CDR3 is CASSITPTGGGYTF. The CDR3, as DNA: TGTGCCAGTAGTATAACCCCGACAGGGGGTGGCTACACCTTC.

This clone was detected many times. The gene calls are TRBV6-5 and TRBJ1-2; the D gene is possibly TRBD1 (6 bases). There are 16 residues in the CDR3. From germline, CDR1 is MNHEY and CDR2 SVGAGI. V was cut by 0 bases and J by 0 bases, with 11 bases left in between. The CDR3 reads CASSYSGQLANYGYTF. The CDR3 nucleotides read TGTGCCAGCAGTTACTCCGGACAGCTTGCTAACTATGGCTACACCTTC.

This chain links TRBV21-1 with TRBJ1-2. TRBV21-1 is noted as a pseudogene. This CDR3 region has 13 residues. The CDR3 DNA reads as TGTGCCAGCAGCAAAGCCGGTTTCTATGGCTACACCTTC. Protein product: CASSKAGFYGYTF.

The chain joins TRBV28 to TRBJ2-5, with 8 bases aligning to TRBD2. V trimming: 5 bases; J trimming: 2 bases; junction bases outside the gene matches: 13. This CDR3 spans 17 amino acids. Germline values: CDR1 MDHEN, CDR2 SYDVKM. The CDR3, as DNA: TGTGCCAGCAGTCCTTTCGGGAGGGGGTTAATTCAAGAGACCCAGTACTTC. This sequence encodes CASSPFGRGLIQETQYF.

Here the CDR3 DNA reads TGTGCCAGTAGTATAGGGACAGCCAATCAGCCCCAGCATTTT. It codes for CASSIGTANQPQHF. V gene TRBV19 combines with J gene TRBJ1-5; D might be TRBD1 (6 bases). Trimming pared 1 base from V and 3 bases from J, leaving 7 bases between. Germline V CDR1 and CDR2: LNHDA, SQIVND (reference sequence). The CDR3 contains 14 residues. Looking up the rest from reference TRBV19 and TRBJ1-5 gives the full variable domain: DGGITQSPKYLFRKEGQNVTLSCEQNLNHDAMYWYRQDPGQGLRLIYYSQIVNDFQKGDIAEGYSVSREKKESFPLTVTSAQKNPTAFYLCASSIGTANQPQHFGDGTRLSIL.

The chain combines TRBV6-5 with TRBJ2-2; 8 bases fit TRBD1. The germline CDR1 and CDR2 sequences are MNHEY and SVGAGI. The V and J ends lost 4 bases and 6 bases, in that order; junction bases with no gene match: 10. This CDR3 is built from 16 residues. The CDR3: CASSSEQGARAGELFF. CDR3 coding DNA: TGTGCCAGCAGTTCGGAGCAGGGGGCGCGGGCCGGGGAGCTGTTTTTT.

The chain combines TRBV15 with TRBJ2-3, with a weak D call TRBD1 (5 bases). The ends were cut back, 0 bases at V and 3 bases at J, with 13 bases in the middle. Looked up from germline, CDR1 is LNHNV and CDR2 is YYDKDF (reference sequence). The CDR3 consists of 16 residues. CDR3 sequence (DNA): TGTGCCACCAGCAGAGATCGGCAGGGTGGGACAGATACGCAGTATTTT. Its protein product is CATSRDRQGGTDTQYF.

Only a few counts were recorded for this clone. V usage is TRBV5-1 and J usage is TRBJ1-6; 9 bases map to TRBD1. Per germline, CDR1 SGHRS and CDR2 YFSETQ. The CDR3 contains 15 residues. The V and J ends lost 4 bases and 10 bases, in that order; junction bases with no gene match: 9. CDR3 in amino acids: CASSTEQGAESPLHF. CDR3 nucleotide sequence: TGCGCCAGCAGCACGGAACAGGGGGCCGAATCACCCCTCCACTTT.

Here the CDR3 reads CASSSLSGEQYF. In nucleotides, the CDR3 is TGTGCCAGCAGTTCCCTTTCGGGGGAGCAGTACTTC. The chain combines TRBV28 with TRBJ2-7, with a weak D call TRBD2 (5 bases). Germline loops: CDR1 MDHEN, CDR2 SYDVKM. This CDR3 comprises 12 residues. V shed 4 bases and J shed 7 bases, with 11 bases lying between them.

The V gene is TRBV7-2, the J gene TRBJ1-5; 11 nucleotides agree with TRBD1. V lost 1 base, J lost 6 bases, and 2 bases stayed unmatched. The CDR3 contains 15 residues. CDR1 is SGHTA and CDR2 is FQGNSA in the germline V gene. CDR3 amino acids: CASSLVGQGGQPQHF. CDR3 nucleotides: TGTGCCAGCAGCTTAGTGGGACAGGGGGGTCAGCCCCAGCATTTT.